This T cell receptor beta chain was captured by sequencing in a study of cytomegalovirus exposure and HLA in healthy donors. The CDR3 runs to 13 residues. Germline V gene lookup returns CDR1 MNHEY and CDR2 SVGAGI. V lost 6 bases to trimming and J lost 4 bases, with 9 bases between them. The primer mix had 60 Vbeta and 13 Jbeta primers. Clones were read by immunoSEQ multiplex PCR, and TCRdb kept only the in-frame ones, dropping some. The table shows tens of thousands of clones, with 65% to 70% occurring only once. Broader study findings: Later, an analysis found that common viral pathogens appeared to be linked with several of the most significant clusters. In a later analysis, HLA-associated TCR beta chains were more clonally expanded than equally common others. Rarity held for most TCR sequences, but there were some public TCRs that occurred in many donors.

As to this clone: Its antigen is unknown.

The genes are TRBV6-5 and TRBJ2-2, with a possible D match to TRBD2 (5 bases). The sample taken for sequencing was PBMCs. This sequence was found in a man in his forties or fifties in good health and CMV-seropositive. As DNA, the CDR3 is TGTGCCAGCAGGTGGAGGACCACCGGGGAGCTGTTTTTT. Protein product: CASRWRTTGELFF.